The clone carrying this T cell receptor beta chain turned up a few times. Its antigen is unknown. From germline, CDR1 is KGHSH and CDR2 LQKENI. V shed 8 bases and J 5 bases; nucleotides not matched to a gene: 11. The CDR3 is 17 amino acids. Time point reported: persistent/refractory GD, antithyroid drugs over 5 years with positive TRAb. PBMCs were the source of the RNA used for TCR sequencing. Graves' disease diagnosis relied on American Thyroid Association guidelines. This sample was taken from a study of regulatory T cells in long-lasting Graves disease. At the level of the study: More than 5 years of antithyroid drugs with positive TSH receptor antibodies defined persistent Graves' disease. Study findings and constraints: Sharing of public clonotypes was greater in persistent patients (under 3,000) than in new patients (roughly 1,000).

To make TCR beta libraries, researchers used iRepertoire HTBI primers and Arm-PCR of CDR3 regions. MiXCR was run by TCRdb on the multiplex PCR reads, yielding one entry per CDR3 protein. The sample holds under 350,000 distinct CDR3 sequences, roughly 21% seen once. This chain links TRBV18 with TRBJ2-2; 13 positions match TRBD2. Sequenced material: peripheral blood mononuclear cells (PBMCs), taken when the disease was refractory, from a patient treated with antithyroid drugs. The receptor's source is a female donor with Graves disease. The CDR3 sequence: CASHGLAGDFSTGELFF. The CDR3 nucleotides read TGTGCCAGCCATGGACTAGCGGGAGACTTTAGTACCGGGGAGCTGTTTTTT.